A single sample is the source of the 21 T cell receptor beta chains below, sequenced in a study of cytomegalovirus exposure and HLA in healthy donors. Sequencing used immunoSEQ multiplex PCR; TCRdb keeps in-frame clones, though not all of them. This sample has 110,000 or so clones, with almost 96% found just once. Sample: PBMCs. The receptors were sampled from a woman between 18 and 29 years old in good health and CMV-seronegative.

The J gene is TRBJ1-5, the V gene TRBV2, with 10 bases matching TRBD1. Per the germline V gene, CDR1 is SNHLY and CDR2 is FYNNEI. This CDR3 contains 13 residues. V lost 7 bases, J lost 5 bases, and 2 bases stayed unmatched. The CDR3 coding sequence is TGTGCCAGCAAGGACAGGGGGTATCAGCCCCAGCATTTT. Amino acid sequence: CASKDRGYQPQHF. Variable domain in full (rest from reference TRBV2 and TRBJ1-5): EPEVTQTPSHQVTQMGQEVILRCVPISNHLYFYWYRQILGQKVEFLVSFYNNEISEKSEIFDDQFSVERPDGSNFTLKIRSTKLEDSAMYFCASKDRGYQPQHFGDGTRLSIL.

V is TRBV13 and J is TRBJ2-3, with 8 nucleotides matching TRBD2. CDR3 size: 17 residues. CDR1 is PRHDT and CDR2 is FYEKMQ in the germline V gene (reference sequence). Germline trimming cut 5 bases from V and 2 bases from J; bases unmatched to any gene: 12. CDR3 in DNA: TGTGCCAGCAGCCCCTACGGGGCGGGGGGCTTCACAGATACGCAGTATTTT. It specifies CASSPYGAGGFTDTQYF.

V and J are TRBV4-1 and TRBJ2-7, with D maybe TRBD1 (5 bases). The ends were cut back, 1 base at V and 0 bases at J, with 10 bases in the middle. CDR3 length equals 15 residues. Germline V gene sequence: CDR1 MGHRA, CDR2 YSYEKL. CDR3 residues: CASSQGGSSSYEQYF. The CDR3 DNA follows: TGCGCCAGCAGCCAAGGGGGCTCAAGCTCCTACGAGCAGTACTTC.

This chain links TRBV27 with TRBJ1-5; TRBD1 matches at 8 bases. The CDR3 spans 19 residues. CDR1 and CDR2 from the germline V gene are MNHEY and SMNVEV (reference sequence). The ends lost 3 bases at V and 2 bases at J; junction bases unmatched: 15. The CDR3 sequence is CASSFLATGVTGGNQPQHF. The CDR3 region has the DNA TGTGCCAGCAGTTTCCTTGCGACAGGGGTGACTGGTGGCAATCAGCCCCAGCATTTT.

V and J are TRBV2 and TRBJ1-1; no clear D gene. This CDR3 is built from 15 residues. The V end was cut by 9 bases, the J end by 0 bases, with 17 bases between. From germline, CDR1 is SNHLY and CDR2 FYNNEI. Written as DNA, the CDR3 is TGTGCCAGGGTCCGGGGAAGTGGGATGAACACTGAAGCTTTCTTT. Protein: CARVRGSGMNTEAFF. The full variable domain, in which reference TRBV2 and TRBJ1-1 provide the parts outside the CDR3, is EPEVTQTPSHQVTQMGQEVILRCVPISNHLYFYWYRQILGQKVEFLVSFYNNEISEKSEIFDDQFSVERPDGSNFTLKIRSTKLEDSAMYFCARVRGSGMNTEAFFGQGTRLTVV.

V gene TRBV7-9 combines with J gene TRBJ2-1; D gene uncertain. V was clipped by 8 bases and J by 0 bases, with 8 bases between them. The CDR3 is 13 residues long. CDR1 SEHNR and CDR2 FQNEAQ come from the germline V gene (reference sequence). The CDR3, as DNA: TGTGCCAGCGCGGCCTCCTCCTACAATGAGCAGTTCTTC. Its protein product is CASAASSYNEQFF. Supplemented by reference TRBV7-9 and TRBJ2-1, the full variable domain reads DTGVSQNPRHKITKRGQNVTFRCDPISEHNRLYWYRQTLGQGPEFLTYFQNEAQLEKSRLLSDRFSAERPKGSFSTLEIQRTEQGDSAMYLCASAASSYNEQFFGPGTRLTVL.

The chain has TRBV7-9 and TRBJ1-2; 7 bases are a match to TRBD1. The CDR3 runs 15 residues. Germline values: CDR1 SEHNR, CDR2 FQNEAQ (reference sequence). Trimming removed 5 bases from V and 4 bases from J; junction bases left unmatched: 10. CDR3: CASSPQGVGSYGYTF. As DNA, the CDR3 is TGTGCCAGCAGCCCCCAGGGGGTCGGTTCCTATGGCTACACCTTC.

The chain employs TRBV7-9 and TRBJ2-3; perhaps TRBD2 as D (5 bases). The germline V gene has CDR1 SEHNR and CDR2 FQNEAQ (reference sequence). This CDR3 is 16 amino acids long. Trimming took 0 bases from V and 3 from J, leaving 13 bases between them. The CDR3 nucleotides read TGTGCCAGCAGCTTAGCGAACCTAGCCCAGACAGATACGCAGTATTTT. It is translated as CASSLANLAQTDTQYF. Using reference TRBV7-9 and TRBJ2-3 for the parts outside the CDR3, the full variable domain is DTGVSQNPRHKITKRGQNVTFRCDPISEHNRLYWYRQTLGQGPEFLTYFQNEAQLEKSRLLSDRFSAERPKGSFSTLEIQRTEQGDSAMYLCASSLANLAQTDTQYFGPGTRLTVL.

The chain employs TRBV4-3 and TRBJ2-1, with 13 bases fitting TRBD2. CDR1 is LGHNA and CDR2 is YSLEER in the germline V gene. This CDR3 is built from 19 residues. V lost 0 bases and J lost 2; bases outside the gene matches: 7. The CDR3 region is CASSQEDILAGGTYNEQFF. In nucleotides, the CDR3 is TGCGCCAGCAGCCAAGAGGACATACTAGCGGGGGGGACCTACAATGAGCAGTTCTTC.

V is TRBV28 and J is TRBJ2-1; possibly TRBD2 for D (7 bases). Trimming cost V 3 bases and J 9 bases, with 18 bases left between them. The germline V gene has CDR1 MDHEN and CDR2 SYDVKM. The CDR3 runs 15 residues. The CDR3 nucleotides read TGTGCCAGCAGTTTTCGGCGGGGGCCCGGGACTGAGCAGTTCTTC. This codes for CASSFRRGPGTEQFF.

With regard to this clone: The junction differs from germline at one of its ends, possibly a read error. In DNA form, the CDR3 reads TGTGCCAGCAGCCCCTTTCTTGACGGGAACTTC. Its translation is CASSPFLDGNF. The chain joins TRBV5-8 to TRBJ1-2; D is unresolved. Germline V lookup: CDR1 SGHTS, CDR2 YDEGEE. There are 11 residues in the CDR3.

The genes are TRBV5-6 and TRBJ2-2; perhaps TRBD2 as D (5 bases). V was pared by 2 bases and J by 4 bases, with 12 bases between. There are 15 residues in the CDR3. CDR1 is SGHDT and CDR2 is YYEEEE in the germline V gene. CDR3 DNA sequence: TGTGCCAGCAGCTTCCTGCGACTAACCACCGGGGAGCTGTTTTTT. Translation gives CASSFLRLTTGELFF.

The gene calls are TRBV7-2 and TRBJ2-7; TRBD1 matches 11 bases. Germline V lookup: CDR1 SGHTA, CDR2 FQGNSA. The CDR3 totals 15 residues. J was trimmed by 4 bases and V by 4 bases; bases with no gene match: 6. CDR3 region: CASSSPGQGVYEQYF. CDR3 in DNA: TGTGCCAGCAGCTCACCGGGACAGGGGGTATACGAGCAGTACTTC.

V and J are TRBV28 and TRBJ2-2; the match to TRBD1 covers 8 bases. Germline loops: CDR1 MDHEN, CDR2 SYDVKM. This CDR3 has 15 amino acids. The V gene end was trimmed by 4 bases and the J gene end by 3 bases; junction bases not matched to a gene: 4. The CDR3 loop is CASSSGQGDTGELFF. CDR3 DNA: TGTGCCAGCAGTTCCGGACAGGGTGACACCGGGGAGCTGTTTTTT.

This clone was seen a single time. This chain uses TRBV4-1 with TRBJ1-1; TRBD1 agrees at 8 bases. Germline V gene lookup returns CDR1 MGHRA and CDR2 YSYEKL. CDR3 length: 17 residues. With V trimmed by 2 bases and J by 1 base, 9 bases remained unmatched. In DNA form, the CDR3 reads TGCGCCAGCAGCCAACCGAAGGACAGGGCCCAGAACACTGAAGCTTTCTTT. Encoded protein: CASSQPKDRAQNTEAFF.

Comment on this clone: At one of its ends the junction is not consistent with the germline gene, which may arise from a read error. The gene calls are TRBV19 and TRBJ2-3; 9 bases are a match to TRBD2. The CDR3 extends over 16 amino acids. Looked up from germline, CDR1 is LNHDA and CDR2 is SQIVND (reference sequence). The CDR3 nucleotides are TGTGCCAGTAGTAGCCTTAGCGGGGGCCCCACATATACGCAGTATTTT. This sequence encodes CASSSLSGGPTYTQYF.

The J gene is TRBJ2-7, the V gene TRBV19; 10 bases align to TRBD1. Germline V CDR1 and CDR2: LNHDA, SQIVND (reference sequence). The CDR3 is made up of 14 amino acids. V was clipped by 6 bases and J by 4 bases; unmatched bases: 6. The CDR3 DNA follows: TGTGCCAGTAGCCGGACAGGGGGTATTTACGAGCAGTACTTC. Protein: CASSRTGGIYEQYF. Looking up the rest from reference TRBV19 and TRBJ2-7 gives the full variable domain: DGGITQSPKYLFRKEGQNVTLSCEQNLNHDAMYWYRQDPGQGLRLIYYSQIVNDFQKGDIAEGYSVSREKKESFPLTVTSAQKNPTAFYLCASSRTGGIYEQYFGPGTRLTVT.

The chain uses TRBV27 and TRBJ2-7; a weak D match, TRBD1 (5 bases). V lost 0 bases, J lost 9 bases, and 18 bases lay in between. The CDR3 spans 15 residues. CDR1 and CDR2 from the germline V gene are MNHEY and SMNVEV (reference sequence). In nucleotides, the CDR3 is TGTGCCAGCAGTTTATCGGTGCAGGGCCAAGTACCGCAGTACTTC. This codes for CASSLSVQGQVPQYF.

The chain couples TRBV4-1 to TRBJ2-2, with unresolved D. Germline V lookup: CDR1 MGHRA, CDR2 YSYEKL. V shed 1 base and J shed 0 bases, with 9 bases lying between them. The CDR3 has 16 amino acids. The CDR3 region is CASSQAWPPNTGELFF. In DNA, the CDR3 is TGCGCCAGCAGCCAAGCTTGGCCTCCGAACACCGGGGAGCTGTTTTTT.

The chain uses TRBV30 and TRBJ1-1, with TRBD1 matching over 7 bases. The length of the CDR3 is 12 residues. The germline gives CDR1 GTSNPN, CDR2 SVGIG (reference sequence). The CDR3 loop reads CASTGRNTEAFF. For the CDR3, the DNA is TGTGCTTCGACAGGGAGAAACACTGAAGCTTTCTTT.

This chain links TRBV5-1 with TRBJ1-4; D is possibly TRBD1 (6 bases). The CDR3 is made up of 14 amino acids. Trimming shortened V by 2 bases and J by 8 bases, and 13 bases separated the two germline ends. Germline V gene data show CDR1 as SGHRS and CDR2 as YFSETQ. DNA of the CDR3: TGCGCCAGCAGCTTCCGGGACAAGGGGGAAAAACTGTTTTTT. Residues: CASSFRDKGEKLFF.